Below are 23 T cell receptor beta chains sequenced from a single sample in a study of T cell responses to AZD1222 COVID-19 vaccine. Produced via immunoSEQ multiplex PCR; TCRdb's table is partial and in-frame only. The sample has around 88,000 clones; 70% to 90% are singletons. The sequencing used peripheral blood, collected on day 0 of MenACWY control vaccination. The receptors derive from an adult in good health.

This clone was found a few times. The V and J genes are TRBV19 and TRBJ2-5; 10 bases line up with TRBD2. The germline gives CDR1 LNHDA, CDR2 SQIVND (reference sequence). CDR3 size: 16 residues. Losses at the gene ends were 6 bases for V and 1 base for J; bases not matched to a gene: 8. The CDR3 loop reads CASSISSGGFQETQYF. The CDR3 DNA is TGTGCCAGTAGCATTTCTAGCGGGGGTTTCCAAGAGACCCAGTACTTC.

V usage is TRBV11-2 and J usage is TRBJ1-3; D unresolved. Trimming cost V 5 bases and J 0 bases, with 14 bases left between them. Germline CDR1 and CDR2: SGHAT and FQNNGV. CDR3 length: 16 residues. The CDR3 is CASSISSGPSGNTIYF. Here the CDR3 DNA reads TGTGCCAGCAGCATTTCGTCGGGTCCCTCTGGAAACACCATATATTTT. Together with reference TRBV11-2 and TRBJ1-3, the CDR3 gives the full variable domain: EAGVAQSPRYKIIEKRQSVAFWCNPISGHATLYWYQQILGQGPKLLIQFQNNGVVDDSQLPKDRFSAERLKGVDSTLKIQPAKLEDSAVYLCASSISSGPSGNTIYFGEGSWLTVV.

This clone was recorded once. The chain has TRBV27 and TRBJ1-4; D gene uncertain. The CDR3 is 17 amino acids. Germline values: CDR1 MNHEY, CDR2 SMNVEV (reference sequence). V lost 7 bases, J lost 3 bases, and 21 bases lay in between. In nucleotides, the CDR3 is TGTGCCAGCACCCTAAATGGAGTGGGTGGGGCTAATGAAAAACTGTTTTTT. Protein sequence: CASTLNGVGGANEKLFF.

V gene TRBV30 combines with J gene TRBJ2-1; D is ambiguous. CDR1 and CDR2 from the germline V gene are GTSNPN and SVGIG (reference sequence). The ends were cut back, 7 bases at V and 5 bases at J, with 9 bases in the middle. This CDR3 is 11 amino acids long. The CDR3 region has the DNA TGTGCCTTAAAAAAGAACAATGAGCAGTTCTTC. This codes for CALKKNNEQFF.

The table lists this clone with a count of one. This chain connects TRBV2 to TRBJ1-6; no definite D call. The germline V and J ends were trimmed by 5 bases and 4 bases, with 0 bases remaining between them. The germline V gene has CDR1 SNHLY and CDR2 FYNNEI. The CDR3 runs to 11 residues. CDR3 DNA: TGTGCCAGCAGTTATAATTCACCCCTCCACTTT. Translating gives CASSYNSPLHF.

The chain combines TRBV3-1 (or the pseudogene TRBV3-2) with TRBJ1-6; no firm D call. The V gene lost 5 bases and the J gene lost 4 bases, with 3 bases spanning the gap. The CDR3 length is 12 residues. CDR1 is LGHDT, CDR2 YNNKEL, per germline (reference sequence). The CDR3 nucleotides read TGTGCCAGCAGCGAGTATAATTCACCCCTCCACTTT. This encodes CASSEYNSPLHF.

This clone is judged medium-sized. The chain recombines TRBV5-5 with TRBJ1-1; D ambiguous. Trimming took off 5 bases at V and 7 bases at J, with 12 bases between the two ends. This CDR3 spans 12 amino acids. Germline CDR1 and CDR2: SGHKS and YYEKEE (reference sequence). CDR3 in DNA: TGTGCCAGCAGAATGGAATCCAGTGAAGCTTTCTTT. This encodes CASRMESSEAFF. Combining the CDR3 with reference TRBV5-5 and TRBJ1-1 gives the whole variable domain DAGVTQSPTHLIKTRGQQVTLRCSPISGHKSVSWYQQVLGQGPQFIFQYYEKEERGRGNFPDRFSARQFPNYSSELNVNALLLGDSALYLCASRMESSEAFFGQGTRLTVV.

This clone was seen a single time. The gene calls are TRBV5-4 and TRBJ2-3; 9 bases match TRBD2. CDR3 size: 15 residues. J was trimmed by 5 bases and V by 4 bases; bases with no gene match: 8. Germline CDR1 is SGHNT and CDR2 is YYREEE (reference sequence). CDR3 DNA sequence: TGTGCCAGCAGCGCCCAGACTAGCGGACAAGATACGCAGTATTTT. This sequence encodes CASSAQTSGQDTQYF. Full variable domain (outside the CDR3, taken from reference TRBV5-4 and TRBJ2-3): ETGVTQSPTHLIKTRGQQVTLRCSSQSGHNTVSWYQQALGQGPQFIFQYYREEENGRGNFPPRFSGLQFPNYSSELNVNALELDDSALYLCASSAQTSGQDTQYFGPGTRLTVL.

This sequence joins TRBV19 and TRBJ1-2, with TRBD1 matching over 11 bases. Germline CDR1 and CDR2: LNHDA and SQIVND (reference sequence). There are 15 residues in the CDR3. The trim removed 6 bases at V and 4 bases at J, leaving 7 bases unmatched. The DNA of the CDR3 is TGTGCCAGTAGCCCCCGGGACAGGGGGGCCTATGGCTACACCTTC. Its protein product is CASSPRDRGAYGYTF.

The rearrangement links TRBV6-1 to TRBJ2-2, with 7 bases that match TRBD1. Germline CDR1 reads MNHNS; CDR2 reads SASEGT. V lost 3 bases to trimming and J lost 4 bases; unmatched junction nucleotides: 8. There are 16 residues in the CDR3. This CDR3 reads CASSDNRGRSTGELFF. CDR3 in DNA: TGTGCCAGCAGTGATAACAGGGGACGTTCCACCGGGGAGCTGTTTTTT.

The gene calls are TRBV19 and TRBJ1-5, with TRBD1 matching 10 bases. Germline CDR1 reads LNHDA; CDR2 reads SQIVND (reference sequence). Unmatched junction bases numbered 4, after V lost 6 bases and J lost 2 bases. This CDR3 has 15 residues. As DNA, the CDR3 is TGTGCCAGTAGCCCGGGACAGGGGCGCAATCAGCCCCAGCATTTT. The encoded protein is CASSPGQGRNQPQHF.

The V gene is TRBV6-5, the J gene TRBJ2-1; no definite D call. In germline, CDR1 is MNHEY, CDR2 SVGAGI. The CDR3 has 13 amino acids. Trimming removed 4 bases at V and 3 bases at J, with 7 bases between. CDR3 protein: CASSFTGYNEQFF. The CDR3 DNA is TGTGCCAGCAGTTTCACGGGCTACAATGAGCAGTTCTTC.

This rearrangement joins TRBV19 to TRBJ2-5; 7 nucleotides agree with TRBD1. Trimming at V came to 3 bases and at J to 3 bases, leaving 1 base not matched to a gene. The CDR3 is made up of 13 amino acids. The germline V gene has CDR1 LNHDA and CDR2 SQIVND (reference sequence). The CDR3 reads CASSIRGKETQYF. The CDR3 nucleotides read TGTGCCAGTAGTATCAGGGGGAAAGAGACCCAGTACTTC.

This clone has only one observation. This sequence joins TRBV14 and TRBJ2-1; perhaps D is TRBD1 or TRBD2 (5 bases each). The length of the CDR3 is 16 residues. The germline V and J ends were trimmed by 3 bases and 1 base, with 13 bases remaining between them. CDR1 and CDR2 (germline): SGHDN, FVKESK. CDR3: CASSHLGTASYNEQFF. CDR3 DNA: TGTGCCAGCAGCCACTTAGGGACCGCGTCCTACAATGAGCAGTTCTTC.

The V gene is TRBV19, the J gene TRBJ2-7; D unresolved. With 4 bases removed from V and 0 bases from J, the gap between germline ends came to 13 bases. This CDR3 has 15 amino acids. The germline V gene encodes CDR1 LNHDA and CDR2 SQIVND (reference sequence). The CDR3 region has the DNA TGTGCCAGTAGTACTGACGGAAGGAGCTCCTACGAGCAGTACTTC. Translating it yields CASSTDGRSSYEQYF.

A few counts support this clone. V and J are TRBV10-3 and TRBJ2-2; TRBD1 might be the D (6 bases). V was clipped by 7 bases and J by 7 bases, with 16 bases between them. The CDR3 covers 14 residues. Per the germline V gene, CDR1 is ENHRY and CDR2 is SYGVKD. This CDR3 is CAIKRTAAGGELFF. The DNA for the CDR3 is TGTGCCATCAAACGGACAGCGGCAGGCGGGGAGCTGTTTTTT.

CDR3 nucleotide sequence: TGTGCCAGCACCGAGGCAGGGACCTTCCAAGAGACCCAGTACTTC. As protein: CASTEAGTFQETQYF. This chain connects TRBV6-5 to TRBJ2-5; D is tentatively TRBD1 or TRBD2 (5 bases each). The CDR3 has 15 residues. Trimming pared 7 bases from V and 1 base from J, leaving 16 bases between. CDR1 and CDR2 from the germline V gene are MNHEY and SVGAGI.

CDR3: CASSTSGANVLTF. DNA of the CDR3: TGTGCCAGCTCCACGTCAGGGGCCAACGTCCTGACTTTC. The rearrangement links TRBV9 to TRBJ2-6; D is unresolved. CDR3 length: 13 residues. The V end was cut by 7 bases, the J end by 4 bases, with 9 bases between. CDR1 is SGDLS and CDR2 is YYNGEE in the germline V gene.

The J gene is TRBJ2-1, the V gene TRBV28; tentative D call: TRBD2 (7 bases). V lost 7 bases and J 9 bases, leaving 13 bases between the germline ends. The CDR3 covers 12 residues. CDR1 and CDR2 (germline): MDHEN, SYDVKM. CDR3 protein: CASKGGGFEQFF. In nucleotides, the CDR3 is TGTGCCAGCAAGGGGGGGGGCTTTGAGCAGTTCTTC.

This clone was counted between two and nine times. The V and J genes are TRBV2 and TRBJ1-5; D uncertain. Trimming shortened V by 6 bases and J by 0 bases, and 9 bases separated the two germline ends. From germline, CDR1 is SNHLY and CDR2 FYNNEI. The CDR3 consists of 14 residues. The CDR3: CASREKTSNQPQHF. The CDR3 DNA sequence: TGTGCCAGCAGAGAGAAAACTAGCAATCAGCCCCAGCATTTT.

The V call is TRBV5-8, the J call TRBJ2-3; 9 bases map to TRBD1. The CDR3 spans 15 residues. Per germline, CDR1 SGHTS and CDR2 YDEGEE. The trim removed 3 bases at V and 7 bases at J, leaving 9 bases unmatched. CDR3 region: CASSSSGTGSHTQYF. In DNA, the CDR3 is TGTGCCAGCAGCTCCTCCGGGACAGGGTCCCATACGCAGTATTTT.

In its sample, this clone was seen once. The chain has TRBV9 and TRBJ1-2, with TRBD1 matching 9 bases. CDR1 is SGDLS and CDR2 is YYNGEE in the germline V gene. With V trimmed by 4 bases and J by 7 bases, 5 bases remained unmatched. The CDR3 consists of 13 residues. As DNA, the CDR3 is TGTGCCAGCAGCCCCTCACAGGGGGCTGGCTACACCTTC. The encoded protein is CASSPSQGAGYTF.

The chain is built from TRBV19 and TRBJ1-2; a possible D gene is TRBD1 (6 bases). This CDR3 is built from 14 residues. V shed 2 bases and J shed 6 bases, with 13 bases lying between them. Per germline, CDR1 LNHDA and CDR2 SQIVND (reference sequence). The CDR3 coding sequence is TGTGCCAGTAGTATACCGGGGGCGCACAATGGCTACACCTTC. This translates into CASSIPGAHNGYTF.